The 22 T cell receptor beta chains below all came from one sample that was sequenced in a study of radiation and T cells in renal cell carcinoma. Method: immunoSEQ multiplex PCR; TCRdb's copy keeps in-frame clones and lacks some. The data hold some 140,000 clones, with over 75% observed a single time. The time point denotes: baseline pretreatment blood. Treatment noted: 15 Gy SBRT to primary tumor, nephrectomy 4 weeks later. The sequencing used blood, collected from a patient whose treatment included radiotherapy and nephrectomy. All receptors derive from a woman between 45 and 65 years old with renal cell carcinoma.

As regards this clone: The germline gene is not matched at one end of the junction; a read error may be the cause. This sequence joins TRBV4-3 and TRBJ2-2; D is possibly TRBD1 (5 bases). The CDR3 runs 14 residues. The germline CDR1 and CDR2 sequences are LGHNA and YSLEER. The CDR3 coding sequence is TGCGCCAGCAGCCTCGCAGGGAACAACGGGGAGCTGTTTTTT. Translated, it gives CASSLAGNNGELFF.

The rearrangement uses TRBV30 and TRBJ2-5, with a tentative D call TRBD1 (6 bases). TRBJ2-7 matches the DNA end more closely, so the J call is doubtful. Germline CDR1 GTSNPN, CDR2 SVGIG (reference sequence). The CDR3 loop spans 14 amino acids. CDR3 protein: CALSAWDKGYEQYF. Here the CDR3 DNA reads TGTGCCCTTTCTGCGTGGGACAAGGGCTACGAGCAGTACTTC.

The V and J genes are TRBV6-5 and TRBJ2-2; D may be TRBD2 (5 bases). Germline assignment: CDR1 MNHEY and CDR2 SVGAGI. The CDR3 has 14 residues. The V gene lost 6 bases and the J gene lost 6 bases, with 14 bases spanning the gap. CDR3 loop: CASRKEDGAGELFF. CDR3 bases: TGTGCCAGCAGAAAGGAGGACGGGGCCGGGGAGCTGTTTTTT.

The chain couples TRBV7-8 to TRBJ1-1; tentative D call: TRBD1 (5 bases). The CDR3 runs 15 residues. The germline V gene encodes CDR1 SGHVS and CDR2 FQNEAQ. Deletions cut 2 bases from V and 1 base from J, with 11 bases between. The CDR3 loop is CASSLMRGGNTEAFF. The CDR3 DNA reads as TGTGCCAGCAGCTTAATGCGGGGGGGGAACACTGAAGCTTTCTTT.

This chain joins TRBV18 and TRBJ2-7, with 9 bases matching TRBD1. Per the germline V gene, CDR1 is KGHSH and CDR2 is LQKENI. The CDR3 has 15 amino acids. J gave up 3 bases and V 6 bases, and 9 bases lay outside the gene matches. The CDR3 is CASSRAGQGFYEQYF. In DNA, the CDR3 is TGTGCCAGCTCGCGCGCGGGACAGGGCTTCTACGAGCAGTACTTC. The full variable domain, rest sourced from reference TRBV18 and TRBJ2-7, is NAGVMQNPRHLVRRRGQEARLRCSPMKGHSHVYWYRQLPEEGLKFMVYLQKENIIDESGMPKERFSAEFPKEGPSILRIQQVVRGDSAAYFCASSRAGQGFYEQYFGPGTRLTVT.

The chain links TRBV27 to TRBJ2-1; tentative D call: TRBD2 (7 bases). V gave up 5 bases and J gave up 7 bases, with 18 bases separating them. The CDR3 has 15 amino acids. Germline-derived CDR1 and CDR2 are MNHEY and SMNVEV (reference sequence). CDR3 loop: CASSPRGGTTNEQFF. As DNA, the CDR3 is TGTGCCAGCAGTCCAAGGGGAGGGACAACGAATGAGCAGTTCTTC.

This chain links TRBV5-1 with TRBJ2-3, with a possible D match to TRBD2 (6 bases). Trimming left V 4 bases short and J 3 bases short, with 12 bases between. From germline, CDR1 is SGHRS and CDR2 YFSETQ. The CDR3 is 14 residues long. DNA of the CDR3: TGCGCCAGCAGCCTCGGGACTGTAACAGATACGCAGTATTTT. It translates to CASSLGTVTDTQYF.

The chain carries TRBV6-5 and TRBJ2-1, with 10 bases lining up with TRBD2. From germline, CDR1 is MNHEY and CDR2 SVGAGI. V trimming: 9 bases; J trimming: 7 bases; junction bases outside the gene matches: 12. The CDR3 length is 15 residues. In DNA form, the CDR3 reads TGTGCCAGAGAGTTAGCGGGGGGCTTTGAGAATGAGCAGTTCTTC. Translated: CARELAGGFENEQFF.

The V call is TRBV11-3, the J call TRBJ2-7, with a tentative D call TRBD2 (6 bases). Trimming removed 1 base at V and 5 bases at J, with 18 bases between. The CDR3 is 16 amino acids. Per the germline V gene, CDR1 is SGHNT and CDR2 is YENEEA. As DNA, the CDR3 is TGTGCCAGCAGCTTAGGGATAGCGCCGGGGGAAAACGAGCAGTACTTC. Translated, it gives CASSLGIAPGENEQYF. Filled out from reference TRBV11-3 and TRBJ2-7, the complete variable domain reads EAGVVQSPRYKIIEKKQPVAFWCNPISGHNTLYWYLQNLGQGPELLIRYENEEAVDDSQLPKDRFSAERLKGVDSTLKIQPAELGDSAVYLCASSLGIAPGENEQYFGPGTRLTVT.

V is TRBV2 and J is TRBJ1-5; D uncertain. The CDR3 is 16 residues long. Deletions cut 0 bases from V and 5 bases from J, with 14 bases between. Germline-derived CDR1 and CDR2 are SNHLY and FYNNEI. In DNA form, the CDR3 reads TGTGCCAGCAGTGAAGCGCTTAGAGGAGGGCATCAGCCCCAGCATTTT. This encodes CASSEALRGGHQPQHF.

This chain connects TRBV7-9 to TRBJ1-6; 7 bases are a match to TRBD1. Germline V gene data show CDR1 as SEHNR and CDR2 as FQNEAQ (reference sequence). The V gene end was trimmed by 4 bases and the J gene end by 9 bases; junction bases not matched to a gene: 3. This CDR3 spans 13 amino acids. CDR3 in amino acids: CASSSRDSSPLHF. CDR3 bases: TGTGCCAGCAGCTCCCGGGACAGTTCACCCCTCCACTTT.

This clone was recorded once. V is TRBV5-6 and J is TRBJ1-2; D perhaps matches TRBD1 (5 bases). The ends were cut back, 4 bases at V and 4 bases at J, with 11 bases in the middle. The CDR3 extends over 13 amino acids. Germline V gives CDR1 SGHDT, CDR2 YYEEEE. The CDR3 bases are TGTGCCAGCAGCCCGAGACAGACCTATGGCTACACCTTC. This translates into CASSPRQTYGYTF.

The chain recombines TRBV9 with TRBJ1-5; D is possibly TRBD1 (5 bases). The CDR3 sequence is 14 residues long. Between the trimmed V and J ends, which lost 4 bases and 3 bases, there was a span of 11 bases. The germline CDR1 and CDR2 sequences are SGDLS and YYNGEE. CDR3: CASSPGPPNQPQHF. DNA of the CDR3: TGTGCCAGCAGCCCGGGACCGCCCAATCAGCCCCAGCATTTT.

This clone was picked up a small number of times. The V and J genes are TRBV5-1 and TRBJ1-6, with TRBD1 matching 10 bases. The CDR3 covers 15 residues. CDR1 and CDR2 (germline): SGHRS, YFSETQ. J lost 5 bases, V lost 3 bases, and 2 bases had no gene match. As DNA, the CDR3 is TGCGCCAGCAGCTCGGGGACAGGGGATAATTCACCCCTCCACTTT. The encoded protein is CASSSGTGDNSPLHF.

Only a few counts were recorded for this clone. The chain couples TRBV30 to TRBJ2-1; TRBD1 agrees at 7 bases. Unmatched junction bases numbered 11, after V lost 7 bases and J lost 8 bases. The CDR3 spans 13 residues. Germline loops: CDR1 GTSNPN, CDR2 SVGIG (reference sequence). Here the CDR3 DNA reads TGTGCCTCCACAGGGGTAGGGGGTGATGAGCAGTTCTTC. Translated, it gives CASTGVGGDEQFF.

The chain uses TRBV19 and TRBJ2-7; 9 nucleotides match TRBD1. Germline V CDR1 and CDR2: LNHDA, SQIVND (reference sequence). V shed 7 bases, J shed 3 bases, and the junction held 13 bases outside the gene matches. This CDR3 contains 16 residues. CDR3 sequence reads: CASTNRDRDFGYEQYF. As DNA, the CDR3 is TGTGCCAGTACCAACCGGGACAGGGATTTTGGCTACGAGCAGTACTTC.

This clone was seen a handful of times. The chain is built from TRBV10-1 and TRBJ1-1; 9 bases align to TRBD1. The CDR3 totals 16 residues. Germline V gene data show CDR1 as WNHNN and CDR2 as SYGVQD (reference sequence). The V and J ends lost 6 bases and 0 bases, in that order; junction bases with no gene match: 8. The CDR3 loop is CASSHRGRKMNTEAFF. In nucleotides, the CDR3 is TGCGCCAGCAGCCACAGGGGGCGCAAAATGAACACTGAAGCTTTCTTT.

The V gene is TRBV19, the J gene TRBJ1-5; 8 positions agree with TRBD1. This CDR3 contains 14 residues. Per the germline V gene, CDR1 is LNHDA and CDR2 is SQIVND (reference sequence). The trim removed 7 bases at V and 4 bases at J, leaving 6 bases unmatched. The CDR3 loop reads CASNGQGSNQPQHF. The CDR3 DNA reads as TGTGCCAGTAACGGACAGGGTTCGAATCAGCCCCAGCATTTT.

J is TRBJ2-5 and V is TRBV10-3; 12 bases fit TRBD1. With V trimmed by 7 bases and J by 13 bases, 7 bases remained unmatched. This CDR3 comprises 12 residues. The germline CDR1 and CDR2 sequences are ENHRY and SYGVKD. The CDR3 DNA reads TGTGCCATCATGCCGGGACAGGGGGCGATGTACTTC. It codes for CAIMPGQGAMYF.

This chain joins TRBV9 and TRBJ1-1; 10 bases map to TRBD1. With 3 bases clipped from V and 5 bases from J, the junction kept 16 bases outside the gene matches. The CDR3 extends over 18 amino acids. In germline, CDR1 is SGDLS, CDR2 YYNGEE. CDR3 in amino acids: CASSGPGRGQGSRTEAFF. For the CDR3, the DNA is TGTGCCAGCAGCGGCCCGGGGAGGGGACAGGGGTCCCGGACTGAAGCTTTCTTT.

The chain recombines TRBV5-1 with TRBJ2-2; 8 bases match TRBD1. The germline CDR1 and CDR2 sequences are SGHRS and YFSETQ. J gave up 1 base and V 4 bases, and 3 bases lay outside the gene matches. The CDR3 contains 15 residues. The CDR3 spells CASSHGQGNTGELFF. The CDR3 nucleotides read TGCGCCAGCAGCCATGGACAGGGGAACACCGGGGAGCTGTTTTTT.

The chain carries TRBV10-3 and TRBJ1-4; unclear D gene. The germline gives CDR1 ENHRY, CDR2 SYGVKD. The CDR3 is 13 residues long. V was pared by 0 bases and J by 7 bases, with 6 bases between. The CDR3 reads CAISESGGEKLFF. CDR3 DNA: TGTGCCATCAGTGAGTCTGGAGGTGAAAAACTGTTTTTT.